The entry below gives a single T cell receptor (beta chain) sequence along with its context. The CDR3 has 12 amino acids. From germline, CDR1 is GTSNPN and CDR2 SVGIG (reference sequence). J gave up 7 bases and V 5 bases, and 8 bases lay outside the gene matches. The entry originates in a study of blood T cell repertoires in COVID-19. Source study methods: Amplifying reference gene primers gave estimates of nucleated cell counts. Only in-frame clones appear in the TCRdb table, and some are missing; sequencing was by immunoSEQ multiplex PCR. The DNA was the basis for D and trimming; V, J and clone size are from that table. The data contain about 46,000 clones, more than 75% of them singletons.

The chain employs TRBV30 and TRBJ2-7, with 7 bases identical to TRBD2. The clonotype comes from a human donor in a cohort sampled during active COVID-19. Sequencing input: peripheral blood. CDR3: CAWGGLGVEQYF. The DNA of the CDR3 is TGTGCCTGGGGTGGACTAGGCGTTGAGCAGTACTTC.